Reported below is one T cell receptor (beta chain). This clonotype showed up just a few times. No cognate antigen has been identified for it. The input lacks base qualities; no much larger clone sits a single base away. CDR1 is given as MGHRA and CDR2 as YSYEKL, both from the germline V gene. Taken from cysteine to phenylalanine, the CDR3 has 15 residues. The retained sequence is limited to the CDR3, 45 bases, with the frame set at the first base. Relative to germline, V is 4 bases shorter and J is 4 bases shorter, with 14 bases between their ends. Sequenced on an Illumina HiSeq 2500. TCR beta libraries were prepared by quantitative 5'-RACE with molecular barcodes. Regarding the original processing steps: A new computational method, built on a probabilistic model of VDJ rearrangement, was used to identify disease-linked TCR variants. Using fastp at Q25 and MiXCR, TCRdb reprocessed the public reads and kept productive beta chains. Each entry merges the rows of one CDR3 protein and shows their most common DNA and genes. The V and J calls were determined by TCRdb, not by the authors. For this sample the table gives roughly 220,000 distinct CDR3 sequences, of which about 16% were detected only once. In total, the top ten clones hold roughly 46% of the sample.

These data come from a study of CD8 T cells in ankylosing spondylitis (dated by TCRdb to the late 2010s). At the level of the whole study: T cell receptor beta repertoires were profiled in healthy donors and ankylosing spondylitis patients so that disease-linked TCR variants could be found. In total, the full study cohort was made up of about 99 healthy donors and 25 ankylosing spondylitis patients. Samples of peripheral blood were taken, and for ankylosing spondylitis patients, synovial fluid was collected as well. Summary of the overall study and its limitations: Some motif variants had previously been reported in the synovial fluid and blood of reactive arthritis patients, which suggests shared mechanisms of disease initiation. The disease-linked clones had a CD8+ phenotype and were found at relatively low frequencies in peripheral blood. The disease-linked clones were reported to be significantly enriched in matched synovial fluid samples from ankylosing spondylitis patients. A TCR beta motif made up of about eight highly homologous amino acid variants appeared to be characteristic of blood from ankylosing spondylitis patients.

The rearrangement combines TRBV4-1 with TRBJ1-5; the D gene remains uncertain. Sample: blood, either unsorted or a sorted T cell fraction (not recorded which). This receptor was obtained from a male donor with ankylosing spondylitis. The CDR3 reads CASSPVDARNQPQHF. The DNA reads TGCGCCAGCAGCCCGGTTGATGCGAGGAATCAGCCCCAGCATTTT.